In its sample, the clone carrying this T cell receptor beta chain was seen a few times. The sample is drawn from a study of blood T cell repertoires in COVID-19. Measured with immunoSEQ multiplex PCR; TCRdb has only the in-frame clones, and not every one. The sample includes 200,000 or so clones, roughly 84% seen only once; the top ten take 6.5% to 9.5%. Germline CDR1 SGHRS, CDR2 YFSETQ. J lost 0 bases, V lost 2 bases, and 2 bases had no gene match. This CDR3 is built from 15 residues. This receptor was taken from a man aged 35 to 55 who had recovered from COVID-19. The sample comprised PBMCs or T cells enriched from blood (not recorded which). V usage is TRBV5-1 and J usage is TRBJ1-1; TRBD1 agrees at 9 bases. The CDR3 region is CASSLQGALNTEAFF. CDR3 sequence (DNA): TGCGCCAGCAGCTTACAGGGGGCCTTGAACACTGAAGCTTTCTTT.